This TCR beta chain derives from a study of glioma-infiltrating T cells. Regarding the study as a whole: Shared blood CDR3 signature motifs marked patients with low tissue-blood divergence.

This clonotype has only a few counts. The antigen remains undetermined. TCR alpha and beta CDR3 regions were amplified from RNA using iRepertoire nested multiplex PCR. From the multiplex PCR reads, TCRdb called clonotypes with MiXCR, one entry per CDR3 protein. The table lists about 380,000 distinct CDR3 sequences, more than 35% of them singletons. The CDR3 length is 14 residues. Germline V CDR1 and CDR2: MDHEN, SYDVKM. The V and J ends lost 2 bases and 4 bases respectively, with 10 bases between them. This receptor was identified in a human donor with low-grade glioma or glioblastoma, undergoing nonglioma brain surgery, or in good health (not recorded which). The J gene is TRBJ2-3, the V gene TRBV28, with D possibly matching TRBD2 (6 bases). Sequenced material: glioma tissue, nonneoplastic brain tissue, or PBMCs (not recorded which). The CDR3 DNA is TGTGCCAGCAGTTTACGCGGGGAAGCAGATACGCAGTATTTT. Its translation is CASSLRGEADTQYF.